This T cell receptor (beta chain) was identified in a study of blood T cells in healthy people across ages. Turning to this clonotype: Its antigen remains unknown.

Each donor's blood draw was around 9.1 milliliters of peripheral blood. The second PCR ran roughly 7 to 12 cycles with a sample-barcoded 5' primer and J-beta primers. One entry per CDR3 protein results from TCRdb running MiXCR on the 5' RACE reads. Of about 800,000 distinct CDR3 sequences in the sample, around 25% are singletons; the top ten hold 3% to 4%. Study-wide results and caveats: Observed TCR beta diversity per million T cells went down as age went up. This fall followed a roughly linear course with age. With donor CMV status unknown, expanded clonotype changes were possibly confounded.

Germline lookup yields CDR1 MGHDK and CDR2 SYGVNS. Trimming removed 1 base from V and 7 bases from J, with 10 bases in between. There are 13 residues in the CDR3. Separately, the same data were catalogued under a study of T cells of mothers and their children.

This TCR was sampled from a boy aged 5-17 years in good health. The chain links TRBV25-1 to TRBJ2-5; possible D gene TRBD1, 7 bases. The sequencing sample was made of blood. The CDR3 nucleotides are TGTGCCAGCAGTGAATTTCAGGGGGGGACCCAGTACTTC. Translating gives CASSEFQGGTQYF.